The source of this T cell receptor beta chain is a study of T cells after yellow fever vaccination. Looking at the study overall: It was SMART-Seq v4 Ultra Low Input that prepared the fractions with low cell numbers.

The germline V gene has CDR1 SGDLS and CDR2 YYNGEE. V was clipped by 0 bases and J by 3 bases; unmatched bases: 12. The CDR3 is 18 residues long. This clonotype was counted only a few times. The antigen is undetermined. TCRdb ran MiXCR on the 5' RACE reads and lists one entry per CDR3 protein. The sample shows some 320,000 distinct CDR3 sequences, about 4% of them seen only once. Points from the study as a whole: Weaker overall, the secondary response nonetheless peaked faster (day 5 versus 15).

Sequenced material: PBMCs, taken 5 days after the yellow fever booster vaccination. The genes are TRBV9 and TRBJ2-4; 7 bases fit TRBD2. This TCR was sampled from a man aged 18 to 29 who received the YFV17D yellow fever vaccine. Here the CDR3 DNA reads TGTGCCAGCAGCGTAGATTGGGGGGGAGCGGGGAGCAAAAACATTCAGTACTTC. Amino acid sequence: CASSVDWGGAGSKNIQYF.